Below, 14 T cell receptor beta chains from the same sample are listed, as sequenced in a study of spatial heterogeneity in lung cancer. The time point denotes: blood at routine non-recurrence follow-up after resection. Unsorted samples of tumor, nontumor lung or frozen PBMC had their whole RNA sequenced. TCRdb re-derived calls from the 5' RACE reads in MiXCR, one entry per CDR3 protein. The sample holds some 110,000 distinct CDR3 sequences, 10% to 15% seen once. This specimen was PBMCs, taken at follow-up. Receptors were obtained from a male donor with early-stage non-small cell lung cancer.

This clonotype showed up just a few times. V gene TRBV20-1 combines with J gene TRBJ2-6, with a weak D call TRBD1 (6 bases). Germline values: CDR1 DFQATT, CDR2 SNEGSKA (reference sequence). V was trimmed by 0 bases and J by 0 bases, leaving 12 bases between them. The CDR3 runs 17 residues. For the CDR3, the DNA is TGCAGTGCTAGAGATTTACAGGGCCACTCTGGGGCCAACGTCCTGACTTTC. Amino acid sequence: CSARDLQGHSGANVLTF.

The chain is built from TRBV5-1 and TRBJ1-3, with D uncertain. Trimming removed 0 bases at V and 4 bases at J, with 8 bases between. The CDR3 has 14 amino acids. Germline assignment: CDR1 SGHRS and CDR2 YFSETQ. As DNA, the CDR3 is TGCGCCAGCAGCTTGGCGGGCTTCGGAAACACCATATATTTT. Translating gives CASSLAGFGNTIYF.

This clonotype showed up many times. The chain employs TRBV9 and TRBJ1-1; D not certain. V was pared by 0 bases and J by 0 bases, with 9 bases between. The V gene's germline CDR1 is SGDLS and CDR2 YYNGEE. This CDR3 is 15 amino acids long. Here the CDR3 reads CASSVDPSVNTEAFF. The CDR3 DNA is TGTGCCAGCAGCGTAGATCCGTCGGTGAACACTGAAGCTTTCTTT. Using reference TRBV9 and TRBJ1-1 for the parts outside the CDR3, the full variable domain is DSGVTQTPKHLITATGQRVTLRCSPRSGDLSVYWYQQSLDQGLQFLIQYYNGEERAKGNILERFSAQQFPDLHSELNLSSLELGDSALYFCASSVDPSVNTEAFFGQGTRLTVV.

The chain links TRBV12-3 or TRBV12-4 to TRBJ1-2; D is uncertain. CDR3 length equals 14 residues. V lost 5 bases and J 4 bases, leaving 14 bases between the germline ends. The CDR3 spells CASSPPAVVYGYTF. CDR3 in DNA: TGTGCCAGCAGTCCCCCGGCGGTAGTCTATGGCTACACCTTC.

The rearrangement joins TRBV27 to TRBJ2-3; 8 nucleotides agree with TRBD2. The V gene's germline CDR1 is MNHEY and CDR2 SMNVEV (reference sequence). V was pared by 3 bases and J by 2 bases, with 10 bases of the junction left unmatched. The CDR3 is 17 residues long. For the CDR3, the DNA is TGTGCCAGCAGTTTGAAAGCGGGGGCCTATTTCACAGATACGCAGTATTTT. Translated, it gives CASSLKAGAYFTDTQYF.

The J gene is TRBJ1-6, the V gene TRBV5-1; 8 nucleotides agree with TRBD1. This CDR3 spans 16 amino acids. Germline CDR1 is SGHRS and CDR2 is YFSETQ. V shed 4 bases, J shed 7 bases, and the junction held 10 bases outside the gene matches. The CDR3 sequence: CASSAPQGAANSPLHF. Here the CDR3 DNA reads TGCGCCAGCAGCGCGCCTCAGGGGGCGGCAAATTCACCCCTCCACTTT.

This clonotype appeared many times. This rearrangement joins TRBV7-2 to TRBJ1-5; D unresolved. V lost 2 bases, J lost 6 bases, and 8 bases lay in between. The V gene's germline CDR1 is SGHTA and CDR2 FQGNSA. The CDR3 has 13 amino acids. CDR3: CASSLYRLQPQHF. CDR3 bases: TGTGCCAGCAGCTTATATCGACTTCAGCCCCAGCATTTT.

The chain links TRBV5-5 to TRBJ2-5; D is uncertain. CDR1 SGHKS and CDR2 YYEKEE come from the germline V gene (reference sequence). CDR3 length: 12 residues. Trimming took off 4 bases at V and 4 bases at J, with 8 bases between the two ends. The CDR3 sequence: CASSAQSETQYF. The CDR3 DNA sequence: TGTGCCAGCAGCGCGCAATCAGAGACCCAGTACTTC.

In its sample, this clonotype was seen many times. The gene calls are TRBV4-1 and TRBJ2-1; D is possibly TRBD1 or TRBD2 (7 bases each). Germline values: CDR1 MGHRA, CDR2 YSYEKL. V lost 4 bases and J 6 bases, leaving 19 bases between the germline ends. The CDR3 is 16 residues long. CDR3 nucleotide sequence: TGCGCCAGCAGCCCAAGGGGGCTAGCGGATTTCAATGAGCAGTTCTTC. Translating it yields CASSPRGLADFNEQFF.

This clonotype has only a few counts. The rearrangement joins TRBV7-9 to TRBJ1-6, with unresolved D. The germline V and J ends were trimmed by 6 bases and 0 bases, with 9 bases remaining between them. This CDR3 is built from 15 residues. Germline CDR1 SEHNR, CDR2 FQNEAQ (reference sequence). The CDR3 sequence: CASSRMVSYNSPLHF. CDR3 bases: TGTGCCAGCAGTCGAATGGTCTCCTATAATTCACCCCTCCACTTT.

This chain links TRBV7-2 with TRBJ2-5; possibly TRBD1 or TRBD2 for D (5 bases each). Germline V gene lookup returns CDR1 SGHTA and CDR2 FQGNSA. V gave up 1 base and J gave up 2 bases, with 17 bases separating them. This CDR3 has 17 residues. CDR3 loop: CASSLVMRGEGQETQYF. The CDR3 DNA reads TGTGCCAGCAGCTTAGTTATGAGGGGTGAAGGTCAAGAGACCCAGTACTTC.

This clonotype was counted many times. The V and J genes are TRBV28 and TRBJ2-5; 7 positions agree with TRBD1. Trimming at V came to 5 bases and at J to 3 bases, leaving 6 bases not matched to a gene. The CDR3 length is 14 residues. Germline V gene data show CDR1 as MDHEN and CDR2 as SYDVKM. The CDR3 DNA follows: TGTGCCAGCAGTGTCGGGACAGCAAAAGAGACCCAGTACTTC. This translates into CASSVGTAKETQYF.

This clonotype was seen at least ten times. Here the CDR3 reads CASSLSTVSNQPQHF. In nucleotides, the CDR3 is TGTGCCAGCAGTTTGAGCACGGTTAGCAATCAGCCCCAGCATTTT. The V gene is TRBV28, the J gene TRBJ1-5; D ambiguous. The V and J ends lost 3 bases and 0 bases respectively, with 9 bases between them. Germline V gene lookup returns CDR1 MDHEN and CDR2 SYDVKM. This CDR3 is 15 amino acids long. Together with reference TRBV28 and TRBJ1-5, the CDR3 gives the full variable domain: DVKVTQSSRYLVKRTGEKVFLECVQDMDHENMFWYRQDPGLGLRLIYFSYDVKMKEKGDIPEGYSVSREKKERFSLILESASTNQTSMYLCASSLSTVSNQPQHFGDGTRLSIL.

The sample holds many counts of this clonotype. The V gene is TRBV20-1, the J gene TRBJ2-7, with TRBD1 matching 8 bases. The CDR3 runs to 14 residues. Germline values: CDR1 DFQATT, CDR2 SNEGSKA (reference sequence). V gave up 0 bases and J gave up 5 bases; unmatched junction bases: 6. The DNA for the CDR3 is TGCAGTGCTAGAGATGTGGACAGGGTGGACGAGCAGTACTTC. Its translation is CSARDVDRVDEQYF.